This T cell receptor (beta chain) was sequenced in a study of human T cells and chemical hapten exposure. TCRdb passed the RACE reads through MiXCR, listing each CDR3 protein once. This sample has approximately 79,000 distinct CDR3 sequences; approximately 9% occur once, and the top ten carry approximately 2.8%. Time point specified: pre-sensitization, week 0. Noted treatment: therapeutic diphenylcyclopropenone sensitization with weekly scalp DPC. This CDR3 has 15 amino acids. The germline V gene encodes CDR1 SGHTA and CDR2 FQGNSA. V lost 3 bases and J lost 1, with 13 bases in between. This TCR was sampled from a man in his forties with alopecia areata. Some clones in this sample may be carry-over from other donors' samples. The sequences come from whole blood, collected in connection with sensitization to the hapten diphenylcyclopropenone (DPC). V is TRBV7-2 and J is TRBJ2-7; D may be TRBD1 (8 bases). The CDR3 nucleotides are TGTGCCAGCAGCTTTACAGGGGGAGGGTCCTACGAGCAGTACTTC. Amino acids: CASSFTGGGSYEQYF.